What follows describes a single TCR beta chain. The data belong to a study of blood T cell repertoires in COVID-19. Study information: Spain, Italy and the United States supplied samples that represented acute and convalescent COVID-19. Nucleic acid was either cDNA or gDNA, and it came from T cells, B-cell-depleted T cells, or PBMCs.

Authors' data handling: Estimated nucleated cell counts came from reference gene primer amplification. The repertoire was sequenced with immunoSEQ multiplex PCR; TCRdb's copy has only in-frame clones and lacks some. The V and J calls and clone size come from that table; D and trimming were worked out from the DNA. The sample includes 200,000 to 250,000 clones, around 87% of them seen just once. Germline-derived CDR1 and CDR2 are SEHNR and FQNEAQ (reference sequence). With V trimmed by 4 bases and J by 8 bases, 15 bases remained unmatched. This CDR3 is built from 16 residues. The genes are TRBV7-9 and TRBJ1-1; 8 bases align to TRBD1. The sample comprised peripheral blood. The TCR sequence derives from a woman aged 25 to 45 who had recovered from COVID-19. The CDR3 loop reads CASSSQRTGPRGEAFF. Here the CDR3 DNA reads TGTGCCAGCAGCTCCCAAAGGACAGGGCCCCGGGGAGAAGCTTTCTTT. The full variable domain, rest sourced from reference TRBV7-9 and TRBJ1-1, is DTGVSQNPRHKITKRGQNVTFRCDPISEHNRLYWYRQTLGQGPEFLTYFQNEAQLEKSRLLSDRFSAERPKGSFSTLEIQRTEQGDSAMYLCASSSQRTGPRGEAFFGQGTRLTVV.